Each of the 14 T cell receptor beta chains below was sequenced from the same sample in a study of identical twins (dated by TCRdb to between 2015 and 2016). Libraries came from 5' RACE. The instrument was an Illumina HiSeq 2000. TCRdb reanalyzed the raw reads on its own, using fastp at Q25 for trimming and MiXCR for clone calling, and kept in-frame beta chains. Every entry covers one CDR3 protein and lists the most common genes and DNA from its rows. Recorded for this sample are 1.5 million or so distinct CDR3 sequences; about 32% of them occurred a single time. The top ten constitute approximately 0.29% of the sample. Sequencing used cord blood. These receptors all stem from a newborn girl in good health.

The chain combines TRBV7-2 with TRBJ2-3; TRBD2 matches 7 bases. V gave up 3 bases and J gave up 12 bases; unmatched junction bases: 3. This CDR3 contains 11 residues. Germline loops: CDR1 SGHTA, CDR2 FQGNSA. CDR3 coding DNA: TGTGCCAGCAGCTTTCTAGCGGACCAGTATTTT. Translated, it gives CASSFLADQYF.

Only a few counts were recorded for this clonotype. The chain has TRBV3-1 and TRBJ2-3; D unresolved. CDR3 length equals 12 residues. The germline CDR1 and CDR2 sequences are LGHDT and YNNKEL (reference sequence). V was cut by 1 base and J by 9 bases, with 8 bases left in between. CDR3 DNA sequence: TGTGCCAGCAGCCAAGTAGATAACACGCAGTATTTT. It codes for CASSQVDNTQYF.

The chain recombines TRBV25-1 with TRBJ1-4; perhaps TRBD1 as D (6 bases). The CDR3 length is 16 residues. The ends were cut back, 4 bases at V and 2 bases at J, with 14 bases in the middle. CDR1 and CDR2 (germline): MGHDK, SYGVNS. The CDR3 nucleotides are TGTGCCAGCAGTGTCCCAGGGGCCGCCACTAATGAAAAACTGTTTTTT. Protein product: CASSVPGAATNEKLFF.

This chain uses TRBV14 with TRBJ2-7; no clear D gene. Trimming removed 4 bases at V and 1 base at J, with 17 bases between. CDR1 and CDR2 (germline): SGHDN, FVKESK. CDR3 size: 16 residues. For the CDR3, the DNA is TGTGCCAGCAGCCCACGCCCTTCGGCAGCGTCCTACGAGCAGTACTTC. It codes for CASSPRPSAASYEQYF.

V is TRBV20-1 and J is TRBJ1-2, with TRBD1 as a possible D gene (5 bases). Trimming left V 5 bases short and J 6 bases short, with 10 bases between. Germline-derived CDR1 and CDR2 are DFQATT and SNEGSKA (reference sequence). There are 11 residues in the CDR3. CDR3 bases: TGCAGTGCTTCAGGGTGGAATGGCTACACCTTC. Encoded protein: CSASGWNGYTF.

The chain combines TRBV10-3 with TRBJ2-1; D possibly corresponds to TRBD2 (5 bases). The CDR3 runs to 15 residues. V was pared by 4 bases and J by 0 bases, with 10 bases between. Germline V gene data show CDR1 as ENHRY and CDR2 as SYGVKD. CDR3 sequence: CAISASSNSYNEQFF. For the CDR3, the DNA is TGTGCCATCAGTGCGTCTAGCAACTCCTACAATGAGCAGTTCTTC.

The rearrangement joins TRBV20-1 to TRBJ1-1; D is possibly TRBD1 (5 bases). The CDR3 runs 13 residues. V was clipped by 4 bases and J by 0 bases, with 9 bases between them. The germline V gene encodes CDR1 DFQATT and CDR2 SNEGSKA (reference sequence). DNA of the CDR3: TGCAGTGCTACCCGACAGCTGAACACTGAAGCTTTCTTT. This sequence encodes CSATRQLNTEAFF.

The rearrangement joins TRBV28 to TRBJ1-2; D unclear. Trimming left V 0 bases short and J 1 base short, with 9 bases between. CDR1 and CDR2 from the germline V gene are MDHEN and SYDVKM. CDR3 size: 15 residues. CDR3 loop: CASSLWAAGNYGYTF. The DNA for the CDR3 is TGTGCCAGCAGTTTATGGGCGGCCGGTAACTATGGCTACACCTTC.

The V call is TRBV2, the J call TRBJ2-5, with 10 positions matching TRBD1. There are 20 residues in the CDR3. CDR1 SNHLY and CDR2 FYNNEI come from the germline V gene. The trim removed 6 bases at V and 2 bases at J, leaving 21 bases unmatched. The CDR3 protein is CASRASGTGVPFGNQETQYF. In nucleotides, the CDR3 is TGTGCCAGCAGGGCCTCTGGGACAGGGGTACCCTTTGGGAATCAAGAGACCCAGTACTTC.

The gene calls are TRBV20-1 and TRBJ1-1; no definite D call. The CDR3 sequence is 12 residues long. Trimming stripped 0 bases from V and 3 bases from J, with 5 bases between. Germline CDR1 reads DFQATT; CDR2 reads SNEGSKA (reference sequence). The CDR3 spells CSAREGYTEAFF. CDR3 sequence (DNA): TGCAGTGCTAGAGAGGGGTACACTGAAGCTTTCTTT.

This clonotype was detected only a few times. V usage is TRBV5-4 and J usage is TRBJ2-3; a possible D gene is TRBD2 (6 bases). V lost 2 bases, J lost 7 bases, and 20 bases lay in between. The CDR3 consists of 16 residues. Germline V lookup: CDR1 SGHNT, CDR2 YYREEE (reference sequence). Here the CDR3 reads CASSFRDGRERNTQYF. The CDR3 bases are TGTGCCAGCAGCTTTAGGGACGGGAGAGAACGAAATACGCAGTATTTT. Looking up the rest from reference TRBV5-4 and TRBJ2-3 gives the full variable domain: ETGVTQSPTHLIKTRGQQVTLRCSSQSGHNTVSWYQQALGQGPQFIFQYYREEENGRGNFPPRFSGLQFPNYSSELNVNALELDDSALYLCASSFRDGRERNTQYFGPGTRLTVL.

Of note for this clonotype: A much larger clone lies a single base off, so this may be a read error. The rearrangement joins TRBV29-1 to TRBJ1-2, with D unclear. V lost 2 bases and J lost 2, with 12 bases in between. The CDR3 has 14 amino acids. From germline, CDR1 is SQVTM and CDR2 ANQGSEA. Here the CDR3 reads CSVEKARLNYGYTF. The CDR3 bases are TGCAGCGTTGAAAAGGCGAGACTCAACTATGGCTACACCTTC.

The rearrangement uses TRBV5-1 and TRBJ2-2; 8 bases match TRBD2. Losses at the gene ends were 2 bases for V and 2 bases for J; bases not matched to a gene: 5. This CDR3 spans 16 amino acids. Germline V gives CDR1 SGHRS, CDR2 YFSETQ. CDR3 residues: CASSFASGRNTGELFF. The CDR3 DNA sequence: TGCGCCAGCAGCTTCGCGAGCGGGAGAAACACCGGGGAGCTGTTTTTT. The whole variable domain, filled in from reference TRBV5-1 and TRBJ2-2, reads KAGVTQTPRYLIKTRGQQVTLSCSPISGHRSVSWYQQTPGQGLQFLFEYFSETQRNKGNFPGRFSGRQFSNSRSEMNVSTLELGDSALYLCASSFASGRNTGELFFGEGSRLTVL.

This chain joins TRBV24-1 and TRBJ2-2; D is perhaps TRBD1 (6 bases). The CDR3 sequence is 15 residues long. CDR1 is KGHDR, CDR2 SFDVKD, per germline. Trimming pared 9 bases from V and 0 bases from J, leaving 13 bases between. This CDR3 reads CATWGPGSNTGELFF. The CDR3 bases are TGTGCCACCTGGGGGCCGGGGTCGAACACCGGGGAGCTGTTTTTT.